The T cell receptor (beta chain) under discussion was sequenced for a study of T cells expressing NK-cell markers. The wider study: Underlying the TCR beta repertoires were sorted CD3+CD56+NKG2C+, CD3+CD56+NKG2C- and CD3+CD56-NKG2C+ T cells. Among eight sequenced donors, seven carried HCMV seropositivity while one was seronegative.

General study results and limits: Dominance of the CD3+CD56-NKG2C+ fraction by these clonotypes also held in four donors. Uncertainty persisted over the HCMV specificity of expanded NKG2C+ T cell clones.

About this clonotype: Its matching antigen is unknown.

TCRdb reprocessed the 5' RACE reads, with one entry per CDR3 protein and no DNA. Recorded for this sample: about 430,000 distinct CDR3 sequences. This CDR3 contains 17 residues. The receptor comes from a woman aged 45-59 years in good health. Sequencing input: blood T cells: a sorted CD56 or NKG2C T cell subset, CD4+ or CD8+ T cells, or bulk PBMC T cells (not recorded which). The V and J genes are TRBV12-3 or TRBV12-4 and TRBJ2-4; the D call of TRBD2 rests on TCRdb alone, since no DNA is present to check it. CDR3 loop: CASSPPGSPGAKNIQYF.